The next 22 T cell receptor beta chains were all read from a single sample in a study of T cells after yellow fever vaccination. TCRdb reanalysed the 5' RACE reads using MiXCR and keeps one entry per CDR3 protein. In the table there are more than 200,000 distinct CDR3 sequences, approximately 3.6% of which are singletons. This material consisted of PBMCs, taken 15 days after the yellow fever booster vaccination. The receptor set was obtained from a man younger than 30 who received the YFV17D yellow fever vaccine.

This clonotype showed up many times. The genes are TRBV3-1 and TRBJ2-3; TRBD2 aligns across 8 bases. Germline loops: CDR1 LGHDT, CDR2 YNNKEL (reference sequence). CDR3 length: 17 residues. After removal of 0 bases from V and 3 bases from J, the junction contained 8 bases not matched to a gene. The CDR3 reads CASSQEIRGGPTDTQYF. CDR3 nucleotides: TGTGCCAGCAGCCAAGAAATCCGGGGGGGGCCGACAGATACGCAGTATTTT.

This clonotype appeared many times. J is TRBJ2-1 and V is TRBV5-1, with 7 bases lining up with TRBD1. CDR1 SGHRS and CDR2 YFSETQ come from the germline V gene. This CDR3 is 15 amino acids long. Trimming took 4 bases from V and 0 from J; bases not matched to a gene: 4. The CDR3 region is CASSAGTVSYNEQFF. In DNA, the CDR3 is TGCGCCAGCAGCGCCGGGACAGTCTCCTACAATGAGCAGTTCTTC.

This clonotype was seen ten or more times. This chain uses TRBV19 with TRBJ1-2; possible D gene TRBD1, 6 bases. The CDR3 is made up of 14 amino acids. Germline V gene lookup returns CDR1 LNHDA and CDR2 SQIVND (reference sequence). Trimming left V 5 bases short and J 0 bases short, with 10 bases between. The CDR3 sequence: CASSGTSANYGYTF. The CDR3 DNA sequence: TGTGCCAGTAGTGGGACATCGGCTAACTATGGCTACACCTTC.

This clonotype occurred many times. V gene TRBV20-1 combines with J gene TRBJ2-7; the match to TRBD2 covers 11 bases. There are 12 residues in the CDR3. The V segment lost 5 bases and the J segment 3 bases; nucleotides outside the gene matches: 0. Germline V gives CDR1 DFQATT, CDR2 SNEGSKA (reference sequence). The CDR3 DNA sequence: TGCAGTGCTGGGACTAGCGGCTACGAGCAGTACTTC. It yields the protein CSAGTSGYEQYF.

At least ten counts were recorded for this clonotype. The rearrangement uses TRBV18 and TRBJ2-1; possibly TRBD1 or TRBD2 for D (5 bases each). The germline CDR1 and CDR2 sequences are KGHSH and LQKENI. V shed 6 bases and J shed 4 bases, with 22 bases lying between them. The CDR3 length is 17 residues. The CDR3 protein is CASSRRGAENPYNEQFF. CDR3 bases: TGTGCCAGCTCCCGTCGGGGCGCGGAGAACCCTTACAATGAGCAGTTCTTC.

This clonotype was seen a few times. The V call is TRBV4-3, the J call TRBJ2-6; D not certain. Trimming shortened V by 0 bases and J by 4 bases, and 4 bases separated the two germline ends. Germline V CDR1 and CDR2: LGHNA, YSLEER. The CDR3 extends over 14 amino acids. The CDR3 spells CASSQDQGANVLTF. CDR3 bases: TGCGCCAGCAGCCAAGATCAGGGGGCCAACGTCCTGACTTTC.

This clonotype has ten or more counts. The chain joins TRBV24-1 to TRBJ2-1; D might be TRBD1 or TRBD2, each matching 6 bases. The CDR3 is 15 amino acids. The V end was cut by 6 bases, the J end by 7 bases, with 18 bases between. Germline CDR1 is KGHDR and CDR2 is SFDVKD. The CDR3 nucleotides read TGTGCCACCAGTAAAAACCAAGGGGGGTTAAATGAGCAGTTCTTC. This sequence encodes CATSKNQGGLNEQFF.

The J gene is TRBJ1-2, the V gene TRBV3-1; D gene unclear. Germline V gives CDR1 LGHDT, CDR2 YNNKEL (reference sequence). V was shortened by 1 base and J by 6 bases, with 6 bases between the two germline ends. The CDR3 extends over 12 amino acids. CDR3: CASSQVDHGYTF. The CDR3 DNA sequence: TGTGCCAGCAGCCAAGTAGACCATGGCTACACCTTC. The variable domain in full, with the rest retrieved from reference TRBV3-1 and TRBJ1-2, is DTAVSQTPKYLVTQMGNDKSIKCEQNLGHDTMYWYKQDSKKFLKIMFSYNNKELIINETVPNRFSPKSPDKAHLNLHINSLELGDSAVYFCASSQVDHGYTFGSGTRLTVV.

This clonotype was counted at least ten times. The chain combines TRBV5-1 with TRBJ2-2; the D gene is possibly TRBD1 (6 bases). V lost 0 bases and J lost 4, with 10 bases in between. Per the germline V gene, CDR1 is SGHRS and CDR2 is YFSETQ. The CDR3 runs to 15 residues. DNA for the CDR3: TGCGCCAGCAGCTTGGCCAGGGGTAGCACCGGGGAGCTGTTTTTT. As protein: CASSLARGSTGELFF.

This clonotype showed up many times. CDR3: CASSPTVDSKYEQYF. CDR3 nucleotide sequence: TGTGCCAGCAGCCCCACTGTGGACAGTAAATACGAGCAGTACTTC. The rearrangement uses TRBV7-6 and TRBJ2-7, with D perhaps TRBD1 (6 bases). CDR1 is SGHVS and CDR2 is FNYEAQ in the germline V gene. The CDR3 covers 15 residues. V was shortened by 5 bases and J by 4 bases, with 18 bases between the two germline ends. The full variable domain, rest sourced from reference TRBV7-6 and TRBJ2-7, is GAGVSQSPRYKVTKRGQDVALRCDPISGHVSLYWYRQALGQGPEFLTYFNYEAQQDKSGLPNDRFSAERPEGSISTLTIQRTEQRDSAMYRCASSPTVDSKYEQYFGPGTRLTVT.

This clonotype has at least ten counts. The rearrangement joins TRBV7-2 to TRBJ2-5; the D gene is possibly TRBD1 (6 bases). Trimming shortened V by 4 bases and J by 1 base, and 25 bases separated the two germline ends. There are 19 residues in the CDR3. Germline CDR1 and CDR2: SGHTA and FQGNSA. Here the CDR3 reads CASSSLEKTGFLGQETQYF. Here the CDR3 DNA reads TGTGCCAGCAGCTCACTCGAAAAAACAGGGTTTTTGGGCCAAGAGACCCAGTACTTC. Filled out from reference TRBV7-2 and TRBJ2-5, the complete variable domain reads GAGVSQSPSNKVTEKGKDVELRCDPISGHTALYWYRQSLGQGLEFLIYFQGNSAPDKSGLPSDRFSAERTGGSVSTLTIQRTQQEDSAVYLCASSSLEKTGFLGQETQYFGPGTRLLVL.

Many counts were recorded for this clonotype. V gene TRBV5-1 combines with J gene TRBJ2-3; a possible D gene is TRBD2 (5 bases). Trimming stripped 1 base from V and 0 bases from J, with 12 bases between. Germline lookup yields CDR1 SGHRS and CDR2 YFSETQ. CDR3 length equals 16 residues. The CDR3 region is CASSLPSLASTDTQYF. The CDR3 nucleotides read TGCGCCAGCAGCTTGCCAAGCCTAGCCAGCACAGATACGCAGTATTTT.

This clonotype was counted at least ten times. This chain links TRBV4-3 with TRBJ2-3, with a tentative D call TRBD2 (6 bases). CDR3 length equals 17 residues. Trimming pared 0 bases from V and 1 base from J, leaving 14 bases between. Per the germline V gene, CDR1 is LGHNA and CDR2 is YSLEER. CDR3 in amino acids: CASSQDPPGGGTDTQYF. The CDR3 DNA reads TGCGCCAGCAGCCAAGATCCACCCGGCGGGGGCACAGATACGCAGTATTTT.

In this sample, this clonotype turned up many times. This chain links TRBV3-1 with TRBJ2-5, with D perhaps matching TRBD1 (6 bases). Germline assignment: CDR1 LGHDT and CDR2 YNNKEL (reference sequence). Trimming took off 3 bases at V and 5 bases at J, with 10 bases between the two ends. The CDR3 is made up of 13 amino acids. The CDR3 DNA follows: TGTGCCAGCAGCCACAGGGGACGGGAGACCCAGTACTTC. Residues: CASSHRGRETQYF.

Many counts were recorded for this clonotype. J is TRBJ1-6 and V is TRBV5-6; 7 bases line up with TRBD1. The V segment lost 4 bases and the J segment 6 bases; nucleotides outside the gene matches: 4. CDR3 length equals 14 residues. Germline CDR1 SGHDT, CDR2 YYEEEE. The CDR3 region is CASSRGQFNSPLHF. The CDR3 DNA is TGTGCCAGCAGCCGGGGACAGTTTAATTCACCCCTCCACTTT.

This clonotype was seen repeatedly, ten times or more. The rearrangement joins TRBV12-3 or TRBV12-4 to TRBJ1-2; 7 bases agree with TRBD1. Germline trimming cut 5 bases from V and 7 bases from J; bases unmatched to any gene: 10. The length of the CDR3 is 14 residues. This CDR3 is CASSPTGAVRGYTF. The CDR3 coding sequence is TGTGCCAGCAGTCCTACAGGGGCCGTTCGTGGCTACACCTTC.

This clonotype appeared many times. The chain is built from TRBV6-5 and TRBJ1-1, with D uncertain. The CDR3 sequence is 14 residues long. Per germline, CDR1 MNHEY and CDR2 SVGAGI. V gave up 7 bases and J gave up 10 bases, with 22 bases separating them. The CDR3 loop reads CASTPTYSRRTAFF. In DNA form, the CDR3 reads TGTGCCAGCACCCCTACATACTCGAGACGGACAGCTTTCTTT.

This clonotype has a count of ten or more. The chain couples TRBV7-9 to TRBJ2-1; TRBD2 agrees at 7 bases. The J segment lost 8 bases and the V segment lost 5 bases, leaving 6 bases of the junction unmatched. Germline values: CDR1 SEHNR, CDR2 FQNEAQ (reference sequence). The CDR3 is 13 amino acids. DNA for the CDR3: TGTGCCAGCAGCCCAGCGGGGACGGATGAGCAGTTCTTC. This codes for CASSPAGTDEQFF.

In its sample, this clonotype was seen many times. The junction departs from the called germline gene at one end, perhaps through a read error. The V call is TRBV7-9, the J call TRBJ1-1; weak D call: TRBD1 (6 bases). The CDR3 has 16 residues. Looked up from germline, CDR1 is SEHNR and CDR2 is FQNEAQ (reference sequence). CDR3 sequence: CAGSQQGKGMNTEAFF. The CDR3 coding sequence is TGTGCCGGCAGCCAACAGGGAAAGGGGATGAACACTGAAGCTTTCTTT.

The table lists this clonotype with many counts. This chain uses TRBV7-2 with TRBJ2-4, with 9 nucleotides matching TRBD1. The trim removed 5 bases at V and 6 bases at J, leaving 2 bases unmatched. Per the germline V gene, CDR1 is SGHTA and CDR2 is FQGNSA. The CDR3 is made up of 13 amino acids. The CDR3 DNA is TGTGCCAGCAGCCGACAGGGGGGAAACATTCAGTACTTC. This gives the protein CASSRQGGNIQYF.

This clonotype was picked up many times. The chain employs TRBV7-2 and TRBJ2-3; no definite D call. The CDR3 runs to 16 residues. V gave up 1 base and J gave up 0 bases, with 11 bases separating them. The germline V gene has CDR1 SGHTA and CDR2 FQGNSA. The CDR3 loop is CASSLGAELSTDTQYF. The CDR3 nucleotides read TGTGCCAGCAGCTTAGGTGCGGAGCTTAGCACAGATACGCAGTATTTT.

At least ten counts were recorded for this clonotype. The V call is TRBV7-9, the J call TRBJ2-5; D might be TRBD1 (6 bases). CDR1 is SEHNR and CDR2 is FQNEAQ in the germline V gene (reference sequence). The CDR3 is made up of 14 amino acids. The V end lost 3 bases, the J end lost 2 bases, and 10 bases lay between the germline ends. For the CDR3, the DNA is TGTGCCAGCAGCTTGCAGACAGGTCAAGAGACCCAGTACTTC. It codes for CASSLQTGQETQYF.